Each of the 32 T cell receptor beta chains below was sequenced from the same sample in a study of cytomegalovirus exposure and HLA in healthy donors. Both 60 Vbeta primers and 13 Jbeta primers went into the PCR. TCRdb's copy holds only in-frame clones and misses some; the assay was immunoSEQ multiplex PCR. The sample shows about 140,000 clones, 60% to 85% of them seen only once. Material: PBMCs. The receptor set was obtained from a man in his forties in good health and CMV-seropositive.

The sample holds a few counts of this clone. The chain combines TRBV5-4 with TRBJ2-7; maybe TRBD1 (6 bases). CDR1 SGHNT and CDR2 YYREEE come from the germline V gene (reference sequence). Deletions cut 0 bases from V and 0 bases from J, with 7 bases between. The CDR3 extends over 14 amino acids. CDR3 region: CASSLAGDSYEQYF. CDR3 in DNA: TGTGCCAGCAGCTTGGCAGGGGACTCCTACGAGCAGTACTTC.

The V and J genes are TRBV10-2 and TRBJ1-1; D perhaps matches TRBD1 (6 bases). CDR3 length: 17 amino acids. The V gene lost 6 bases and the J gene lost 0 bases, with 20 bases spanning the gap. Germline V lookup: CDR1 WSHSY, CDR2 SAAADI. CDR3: CASRDSDSGGLNTEAFF. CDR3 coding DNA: TGCGCCAGCAGGGACAGTGATTCCGGTGGATTGAACACTGAAGCTTTCTTT.

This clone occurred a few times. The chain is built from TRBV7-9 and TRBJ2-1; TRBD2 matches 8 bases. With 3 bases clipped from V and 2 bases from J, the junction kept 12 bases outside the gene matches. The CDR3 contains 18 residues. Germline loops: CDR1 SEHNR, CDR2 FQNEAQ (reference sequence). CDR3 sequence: CASSFATGGDPTYNEQFF. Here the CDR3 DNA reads TGTGCCAGCAGCTTTGCTACGGGAGGGGACCCCACCTACAATGAGCAGTTCTTC.

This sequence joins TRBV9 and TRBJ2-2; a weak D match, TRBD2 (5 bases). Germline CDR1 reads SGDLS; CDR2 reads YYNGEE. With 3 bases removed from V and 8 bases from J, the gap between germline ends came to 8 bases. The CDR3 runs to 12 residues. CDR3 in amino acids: CASSDRRGELFF. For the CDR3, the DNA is TGTGCCAGCAGCGATAGGAGGGGGGAGCTGTTTTTT.

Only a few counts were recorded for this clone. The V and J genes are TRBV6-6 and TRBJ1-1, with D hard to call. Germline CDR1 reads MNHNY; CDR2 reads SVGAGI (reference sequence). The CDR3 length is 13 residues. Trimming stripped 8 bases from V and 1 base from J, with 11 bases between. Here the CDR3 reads CASLRVTNTEAFF. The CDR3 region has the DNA TGTGCCAGCTTGAGGGTTACGAACACTGAAGCTTTCTTT.

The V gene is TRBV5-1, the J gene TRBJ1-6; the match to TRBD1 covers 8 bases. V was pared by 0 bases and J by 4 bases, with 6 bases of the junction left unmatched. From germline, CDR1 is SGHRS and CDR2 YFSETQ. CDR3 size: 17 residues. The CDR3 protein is CASSLGPTGVYNSPLHF. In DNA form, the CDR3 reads TGCGCCAGCAGCTTGGGTCCGACAGGGGTGTATAATTCACCCCTCCACTTT.

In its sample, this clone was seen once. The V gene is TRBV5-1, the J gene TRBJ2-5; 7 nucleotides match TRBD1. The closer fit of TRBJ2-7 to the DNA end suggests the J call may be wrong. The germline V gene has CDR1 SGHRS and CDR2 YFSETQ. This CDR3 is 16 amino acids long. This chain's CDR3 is CASTSNPGTEIYEQYF. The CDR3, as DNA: TGCGCCAGCACAAGTAACCCCGGGACAGAGATCTACGAGCAGTACTTC.

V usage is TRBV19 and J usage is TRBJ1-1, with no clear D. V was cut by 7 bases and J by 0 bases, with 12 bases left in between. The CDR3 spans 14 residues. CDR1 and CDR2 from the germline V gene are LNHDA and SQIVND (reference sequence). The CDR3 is CASNGPNMNTEAFF. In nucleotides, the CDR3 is TGTGCCAGTAATGGGCCAAATATGAACACTGAAGCTTTCTTT.

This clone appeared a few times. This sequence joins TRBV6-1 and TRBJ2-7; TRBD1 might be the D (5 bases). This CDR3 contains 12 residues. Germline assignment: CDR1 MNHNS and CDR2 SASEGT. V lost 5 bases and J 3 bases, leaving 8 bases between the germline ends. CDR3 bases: TGTGCCAGCAGTTCCGACAGCTACGAGCAGTACTTC. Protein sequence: CASSSDSYEQYF.

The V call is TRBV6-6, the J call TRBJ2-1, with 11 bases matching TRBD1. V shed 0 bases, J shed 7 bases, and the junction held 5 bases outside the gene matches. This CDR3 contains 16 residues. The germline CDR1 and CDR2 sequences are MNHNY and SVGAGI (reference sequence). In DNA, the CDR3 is TGTGCCAGCAGTTACTCGGGGGGGACAGGGGGAAATGAGCAGTTCTTC. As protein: CASSYSGGTGGNEQFF.

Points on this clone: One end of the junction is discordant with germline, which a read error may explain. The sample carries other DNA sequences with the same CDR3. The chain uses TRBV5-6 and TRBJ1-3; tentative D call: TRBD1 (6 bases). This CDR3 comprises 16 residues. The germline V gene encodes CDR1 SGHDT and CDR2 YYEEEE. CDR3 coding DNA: TGTGCCAGTAGCTTGGTCGGCAGGGGTAAAGGAAACACCATATATTTT. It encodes CASSLVGRGKGNTIYF.

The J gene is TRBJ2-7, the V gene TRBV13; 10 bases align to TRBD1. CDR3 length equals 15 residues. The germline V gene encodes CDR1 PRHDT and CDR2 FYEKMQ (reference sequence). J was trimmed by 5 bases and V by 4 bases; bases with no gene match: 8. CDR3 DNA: TGTGCCAGCAGCTGGGGTAGTGACAGGGGGCACGAGCAGTACTTC. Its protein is CASSWGSDRGHEQYF.

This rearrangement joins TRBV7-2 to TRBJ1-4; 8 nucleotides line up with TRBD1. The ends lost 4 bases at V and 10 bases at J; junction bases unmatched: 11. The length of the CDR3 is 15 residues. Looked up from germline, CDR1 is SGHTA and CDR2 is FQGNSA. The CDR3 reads CASSSLQGVLGKLFF. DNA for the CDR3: TGTGCCAGCAGCTCGCTACAGGGGGTCTTGGGAAAACTGTTTTTT.

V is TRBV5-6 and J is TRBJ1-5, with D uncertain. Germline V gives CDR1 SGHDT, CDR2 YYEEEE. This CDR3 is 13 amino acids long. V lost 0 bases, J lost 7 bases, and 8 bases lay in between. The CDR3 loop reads CASSLERRQPQHF. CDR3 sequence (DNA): TGTGCCAGCAGCTTGGAAAGGAGGCAGCCCCAGCATTTT.

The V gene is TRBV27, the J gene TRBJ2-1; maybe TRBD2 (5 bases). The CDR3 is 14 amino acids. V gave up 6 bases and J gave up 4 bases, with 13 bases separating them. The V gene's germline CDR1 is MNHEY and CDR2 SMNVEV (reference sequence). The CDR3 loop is CASRLAAGYNEQFF. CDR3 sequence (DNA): TGTGCCAGCAGATTGGCCGCGGGTTACAATGAGCAGTTCTTC.

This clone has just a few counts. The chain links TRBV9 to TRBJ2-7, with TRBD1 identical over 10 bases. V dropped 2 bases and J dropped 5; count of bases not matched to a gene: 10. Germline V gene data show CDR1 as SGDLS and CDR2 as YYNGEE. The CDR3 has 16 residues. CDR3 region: CASSVGTGDVVHEQYF. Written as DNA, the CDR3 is TGTGCCAGCAGCGTCGGGACAGGGGATGTGGTCCACGAGCAGTACTTC.

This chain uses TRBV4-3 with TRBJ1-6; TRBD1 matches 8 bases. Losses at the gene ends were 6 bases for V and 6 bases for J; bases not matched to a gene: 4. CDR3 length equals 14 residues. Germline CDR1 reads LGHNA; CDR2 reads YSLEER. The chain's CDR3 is CASSGQGGNSPLHF. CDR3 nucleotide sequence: TGCGCCAGCAGTGGACAGGGCGGTAATTCACCCCTCCACTTT.

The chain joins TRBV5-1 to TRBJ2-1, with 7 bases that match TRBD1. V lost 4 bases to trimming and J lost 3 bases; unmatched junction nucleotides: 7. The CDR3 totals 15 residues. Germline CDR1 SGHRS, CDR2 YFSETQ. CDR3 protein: CASSREGTDYNEQFF. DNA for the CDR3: TGCGCCAGCAGCCGAGAAGGGACAGACTACAATGAGCAGTTCTTC.

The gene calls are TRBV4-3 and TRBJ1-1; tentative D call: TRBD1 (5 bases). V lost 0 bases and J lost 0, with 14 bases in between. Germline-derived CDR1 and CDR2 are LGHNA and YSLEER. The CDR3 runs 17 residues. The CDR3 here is CASSQDPMPGVNTEAFF. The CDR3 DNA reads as TGCGCCAGCAGCCAAGACCCGATGCCGGGGGTGAACACTGAAGCTTTCTTT.

The CDR3 is CSGDRGTEAFF. DNA for the CDR3: TGCAGTGGTGACAGGGGAACTGAAGCTTTCTTT. This sequence joins TRBV29-1 and TRBJ1-1, with TRBD1 matching over 8 bases. There are 11 residues in the CDR3. Germline CDR1 is SQVTM and CDR2 is ANQGSEA. The full variable domain, in which reference TRBV29-1 and TRBJ1-1 provide the parts outside the CDR3, is SAVISQKPSRDICQRGTSLTIQCQVDSQVTMMFWYRQQPGQSLTLIATANQGSEATYESGFVIDKFPISRPNLTFSTLTVSNMSPEDSSIYLCSGDRGTEAFFGQGTRLTVV.

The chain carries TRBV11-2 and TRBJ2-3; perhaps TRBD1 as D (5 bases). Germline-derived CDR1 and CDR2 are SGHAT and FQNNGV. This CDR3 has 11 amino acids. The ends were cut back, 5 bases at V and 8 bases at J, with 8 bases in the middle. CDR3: CASSQGGTQYF. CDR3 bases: TGTGCCAGCAGCCAGGGTGGTACGCAGTATTTT.

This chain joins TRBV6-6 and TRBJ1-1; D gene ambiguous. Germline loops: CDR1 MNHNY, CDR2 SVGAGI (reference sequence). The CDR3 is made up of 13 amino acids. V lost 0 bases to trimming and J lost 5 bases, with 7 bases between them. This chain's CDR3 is CASSYSPGTEAFF. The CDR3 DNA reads TGTGCCAGCAGTTACTCCCCGGGGACTGAAGCTTTCTTT.

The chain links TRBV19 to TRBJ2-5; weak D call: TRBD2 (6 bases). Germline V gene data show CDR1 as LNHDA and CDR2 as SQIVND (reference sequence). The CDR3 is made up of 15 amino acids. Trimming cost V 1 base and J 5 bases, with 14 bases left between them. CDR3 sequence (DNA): TGTGCCAGTAGTATAGGGACGCTAGGGACTGAGACCCAGTACTTC. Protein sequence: CASSIGTLGTETQYF.

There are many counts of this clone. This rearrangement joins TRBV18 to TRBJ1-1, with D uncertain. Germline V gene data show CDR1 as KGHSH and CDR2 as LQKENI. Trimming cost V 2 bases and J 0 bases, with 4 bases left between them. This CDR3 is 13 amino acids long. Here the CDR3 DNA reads TGTGCCAGCTCACCAGGCATGAACACTGAAGCTTTCTTT. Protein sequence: CASSPGMNTEAFF.

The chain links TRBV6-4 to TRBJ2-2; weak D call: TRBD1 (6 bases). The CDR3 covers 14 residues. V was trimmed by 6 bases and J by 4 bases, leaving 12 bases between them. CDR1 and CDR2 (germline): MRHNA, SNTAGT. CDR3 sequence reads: CASSLQGTTGELFF. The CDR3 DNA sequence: TGTGCCAGCAGCTTACAGGGAACCACCGGGGAGCTGTTTTTT.

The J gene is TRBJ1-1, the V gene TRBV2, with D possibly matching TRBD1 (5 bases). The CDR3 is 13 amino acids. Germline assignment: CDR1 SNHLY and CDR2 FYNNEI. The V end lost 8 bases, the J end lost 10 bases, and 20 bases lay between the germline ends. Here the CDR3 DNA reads TGTGCCAGCCCGGTACGTGACAGTTATGGAGCTTTCTTT. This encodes CASPVRDSYGAFF.

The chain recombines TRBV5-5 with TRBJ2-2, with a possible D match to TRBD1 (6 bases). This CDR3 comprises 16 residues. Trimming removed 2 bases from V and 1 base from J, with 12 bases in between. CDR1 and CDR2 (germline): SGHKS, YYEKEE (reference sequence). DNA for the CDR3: TGTGCCAGCAGCTTCCGATGGGGACAGAACACCGGGGAGCTGTTTTTT. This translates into CASSFRWGQNTGELFF. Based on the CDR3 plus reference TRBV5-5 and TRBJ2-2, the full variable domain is DAGVTQSPTHLIKTRGQQVTLRCSPISGHKSVSWYQQVLGQGPQFIFQYYEKEERGRGNFPDRFSARQFPNYSSELNVNALLLGDSALYLCASSFRWGQNTGELFFGEGSRLTVL.

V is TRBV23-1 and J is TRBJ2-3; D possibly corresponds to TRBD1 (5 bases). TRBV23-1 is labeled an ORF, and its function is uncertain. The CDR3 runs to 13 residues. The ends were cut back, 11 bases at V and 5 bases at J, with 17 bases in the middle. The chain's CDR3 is CAPKVGQGDTQYF. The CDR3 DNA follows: TGCGCCCCTAAGGTAGGGCAGGGAGATACGCAGTATTTT.

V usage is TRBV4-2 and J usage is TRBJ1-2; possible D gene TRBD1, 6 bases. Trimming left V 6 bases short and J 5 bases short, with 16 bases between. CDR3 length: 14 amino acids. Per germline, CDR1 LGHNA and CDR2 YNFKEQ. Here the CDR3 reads CASRRTGKGYGYTF. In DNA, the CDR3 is TGTGCCAGCAGAAGAACAGGGAAGGGGTATGGCTACACCTTC.

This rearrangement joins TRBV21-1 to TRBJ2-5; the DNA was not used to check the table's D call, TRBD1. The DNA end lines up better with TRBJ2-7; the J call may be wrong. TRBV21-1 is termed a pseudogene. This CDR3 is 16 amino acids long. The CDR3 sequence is CASSNLLTGRRYEQYF. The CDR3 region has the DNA TGTGCCAGCAGCAACCTTCTGACAGGGAGGAGATACGAGCAGTACTTC.

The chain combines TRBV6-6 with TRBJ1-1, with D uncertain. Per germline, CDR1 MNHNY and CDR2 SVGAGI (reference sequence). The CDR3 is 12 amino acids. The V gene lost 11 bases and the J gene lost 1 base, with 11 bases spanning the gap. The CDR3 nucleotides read TGTGCCGGTGGCAGATCGAACACTGAAGCTTTCTTT. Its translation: CAGGRSNTEAFF.

In nucleotides, the CDR3 is TGCGCCAGCAGTGAGTCGAATCGGCTAAGGGAGGAGCAGTACTTC. This translates into CASSESNRLREEQYF. The chain employs TRBV10-1 and TRBJ2-7; possible D gene TRBD2, 5 bases. The CDR3 covers 15 residues. Germline CDR1 is WNHNN and CDR2 is SYGVQD (reference sequence). V dropped 0 bases and J dropped 7 bases, with 16 bases sitting between them.